Each of the 17 T cell receptor beta chains below was sequenced from the same sample in a study of T cells in Graves' hyperthyroidism and ophthalmopathy. TCR beta CDR3 region amplification was performed from RNA transcripts. The HTBI set primed first-round TCR CDR3 RT-PCR. MiXCR was run by TCRdb on the multiplex PCR reads, yielding one entry per CDR3 protein. Counted here are 480,000 or so distinct CDR3 sequences, around 50% occurring once; the ten biggest clones make up around two fifths. Input material: peripheral blood or thyroid tissue (not recorded which). The receptors shown here come from an adult woman with Graves' disease, either hyperthyroidism or ophthalmopathy (not recorded which).

The chain has TRBV7-8 and TRBJ2-7; possible D gene TRBD2, 6 bases. V lost 6 bases and J lost 2, with 17 bases in between. The CDR3 has 15 amino acids. The germline CDR1 and CDR2 sequences are SGHVS and FQNEAQ. As DNA, the CDR3 is TGTGCCAGCAGTTTATCTGCGGGACGGACCTACGAGCAGTACTTC. Its protein product is CASSLSAGRTYEQYF.

V and J are TRBV11-2 and TRBJ2-3, with D tentatively TRBD2 (5 bases). Germline V gene lookup returns CDR1 SGHAT and CDR2 FQNNGV. The CDR3 contains 12 residues. Trimming removed 5 bases at V and 6 bases at J, with 9 bases between. This CDR3 is CASSPQRDTQYF. CDR3 nucleotide sequence: TGTGCCAGCAGCCCCCAGCGGGATACGCAGTATTTT.

This clonotype was detected only once. The chain carries TRBV28 and TRBJ2-2; D not resolved. CDR3 length: 10 residues. The V end was cut by 8 bases, the J end by 8 bases, with 6 bases between. Germline V gives CDR1 MDHEN, CDR2 SYDVKM. The DNA for the CDR3 is TGTGCCAGCGAGGCGGGGGAGCTGTTTTTT. It yields the protein CASEAGELFF.

This rearrangement joins TRBV11-1 to TRBJ2-2; TRBD1 aligns across 7 bases. The junction had 4 bases not matched to a gene; V was cut back by 8 bases and J by 1 base. Germline-derived CDR1 and CDR2 are SGHAT and FQDESV (reference sequence). The CDR3 sequence is 14 residues long. CDR3 residues: CASRGQRNTGELFF. The CDR3 nucleotides are TGTGCCAGCCGGGGACAGAGGAACACCGGGGAGCTGTTTTTT.

V usage is TRBV7-9 and J usage is TRBJ2-7; TRBD2 matches at 7 bases. Germline V gene data show CDR1 as SEHNR and CDR2 as FQNEAQ (reference sequence). This CDR3 has 14 residues. V lost 0 bases to trimming and J lost 3 bases; unmatched junction nucleotides: 2. The CDR3, as DNA: TGTGCCAGCAGCTTAGCCGGACTAGGCTACGAGCAGTACTTC. Encoded protein: CASSLAGLGYEQYF.

V usage is TRBV6-1 and J usage is TRBJ2-5; 12 bases are shared with TRBD2. The ends lost 11 bases at V and 5 bases at J; junction bases unmatched: 12. The CDR3 is 15 amino acids. Germline loops: CDR1 MNHNS, CDR2 SASEGT. The CDR3 nucleotides read TGTGCCGCAGCGAACACCCTAGCGGGAGGGGAGACCCAGTACTTC. This sequence encodes CAAANTLAGGETQYF.

This clonotype has more than one count but fewer than ten. This sequence joins TRBV7-9 and TRBJ1-6; 7 nucleotides line up with TRBD1. There are 17 residues in the CDR3. V dropped 0 bases and J dropped 7; count of bases not matched to a gene: 9. CDR1 and CDR2 from the germline V gene are SEHNR and FQNEAQ (reference sequence). The CDR3 protein is CASSLAGKGGLNSPLHF. As DNA, the CDR3 is TGTGCCAGCAGCTTAGCCGGGAAAGGGGGCTTAAATTCACCCCTCCACTTT.

The rearrangement links TRBV7-2 to TRBJ2-7, with 9 bases fitting TRBD2. The V and J ends lost 4 bases and 3 bases, in that order; junction bases with no gene match: 16. The CDR3 length is 18 residues. CDR1 is SGHTA, CDR2 FQGNSA, per germline. CDR3 sequence: CASSSGPPSGAWVYEQYF. CDR3 nucleotide sequence: TGTGCCAGCAGCTCTGGCCCCCCTAGCGGGGCATGGGTCTACGAGCAGTACTTC.

This clonotype was found many times. The CDR3 here is CASSLGGHVGNTIYF. DNA for the CDR3: TGTGCCAGCAGCTTAGGTGGGCACGTTGGAAACACCATATATTTT. The V call is TRBV7-9, the J call TRBJ1-3; D is uncertain. Germline values: CDR1 SEHNR, CDR2 FQNEAQ (reference sequence). The V end was cut by 1 base, the J end by 3 bases, with 10 bases between. This CDR3 is built from 15 residues.

This clonotype was seen a few times. J is TRBJ2-7 and V is TRBV9; D call uncertain. The CDR3 contains 15 residues. V lost 4 bases, J lost 0 bases, and 14 bases lay in between. The V gene's germline CDR1 is SGDLS and CDR2 YYNGEE. The CDR3 region has the DNA TGTGCCAGCAGCCCGATGGTCGTCAGCTCCTACGAGCAGTACTTC. It is translated as CASSPMVVSSYEQYF.

The chain carries TRBV19 and TRBJ2-5; a weak D match, TRBD2 (6 bases). CDR1 is LNHDA, CDR2 SQIVND, per germline (reference sequence). This CDR3 region has 12 residues. The V end lost 3 bases, the J end lost 7 bases, and 9 bases lay between the germline ends. The CDR3: CASSIPGGTQYF. CDR3 DNA: TGTGCCAGTAGTATCCCCGGGGGGACCCAGTACTTC.

This clonotype was found many times. This chain links TRBV29-1 with TRBJ1-2; a weak D match, TRBD1 (5 bases). The V gene lost 7 bases and the J gene lost 8 bases, with 23 bases spanning the gap. The V gene's germline CDR1 is SQVTM and CDR2 ANQGSEA. This CDR3 comprises 14 residues. The CDR3, as DNA: TGCAGCGGCCGAGCGTCGGGGCGCCCCTTCGGCTACACCTTC. This gives the protein CSGRASGRPFGYTF.

This clonotype was seen a few times. The chain uses TRBV28 and TRBJ1-3, with TRBD1 as a possible D gene (6 bases). CDR1 MDHEN and CDR2 SYDVKM come from the germline V gene. The CDR3 is 14 residues long. V was trimmed by 3 bases and J by 0 bases, leaving 6 bases between them. In nucleotides, the CDR3 is TGTGCCAGCAGTTTGGGACACTCTGGAAACACCATATATTTT. This gives the protein CASSLGHSGNTIYF.

CDR3 DNA: TGTGCCACCAGTGTAGGGAAGAACACTGAAGCTTTCTTT. Residues: CATSVGKNTEAFF. This chain joins TRBV15 and TRBJ1-1, with D uncertain. The V end was cut by 6 bases, the J end by 1 base, with 9 bases between. The CDR3 is made up of 13 amino acids. The germline V gene has CDR1 LNHNV and CDR2 YYDKDF (reference sequence).

This clonotype has just a few counts. This chain uses TRBV6-1 with TRBJ1-3; D call uncertain. Germline V gene data show CDR1 as MNHNS and CDR2 as SASEGT. V was pared by 3 bases and J by 2 bases, with 11 bases between. The CDR3 contains 15 residues. CDR3 sequence reads: CASSESTATGNTIYF. In nucleotides, the CDR3 is TGTGCCAGCAGTGAGAGTACAGCCACTGGAAACACCATATATTTT.

This clonotype has a count of ten or more. J is TRBJ1-5 and V is TRBV7-8; D possibly corresponds to TRBD1 (6 bases). The V end lost 0 bases, the J end lost 0 bases, and 9 bases lay between the germline ends. The germline gives CDR1 SGHVS, CDR2 FQNEAQ. The CDR3 loop spans 16 amino acids. As DNA, the CDR3 is TGTGCCAGCAGCTTAGCGGGGGGGGCTAGCAATCAGCCCCAGCATTTT. It specifies CASSLAGGASNQPQHF.

This clonotype appeared a few times. The rearrangement joins TRBV25-1 to TRBJ2-7, with D tentatively TRBD1 (5 bases). This CDR3 has 11 amino acids. In germline, CDR1 is MGHDK, CDR2 SYGVNS. V was cut by 4 bases and J by 5 bases, with 6 bases left in between. The CDR3 DNA sequence: TGTGCCAGCAGTGTCAGGGACGAGCAGTACTTC. This encodes CASSVRDEQYF.